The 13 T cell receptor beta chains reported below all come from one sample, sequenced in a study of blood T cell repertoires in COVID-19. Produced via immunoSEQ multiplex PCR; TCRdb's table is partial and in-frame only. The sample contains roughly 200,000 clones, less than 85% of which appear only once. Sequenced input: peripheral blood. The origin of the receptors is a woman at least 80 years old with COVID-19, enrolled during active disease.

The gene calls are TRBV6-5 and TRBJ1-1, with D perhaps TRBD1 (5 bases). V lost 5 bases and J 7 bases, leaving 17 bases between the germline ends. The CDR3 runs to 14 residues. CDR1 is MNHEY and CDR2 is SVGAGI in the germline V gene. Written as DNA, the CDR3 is TGTGCCAGCAGTCCGCCCCAGGGTTCCGGTGAAGCTTTCTTT. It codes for CASSPPQGSGEAFF.

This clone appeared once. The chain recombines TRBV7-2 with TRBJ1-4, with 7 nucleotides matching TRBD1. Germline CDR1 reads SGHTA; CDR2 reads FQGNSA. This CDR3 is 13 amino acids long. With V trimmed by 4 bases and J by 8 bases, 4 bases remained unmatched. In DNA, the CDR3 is TGTGCCAGCAGCTCCCAGGGGGGAGAAAAACTGTTTTTT. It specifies CASSSQGGEKLFF.

The chain's CDR3 is CASSPPQNTEAFF. The DNA of the CDR3 is TGTGCCAGCAGCCCCCCACAGAACACTGAAGCTTTCTTT. The chain recombines TRBV6-6 with TRBJ1-1; no definite D call. CDR1 is MNHNY, CDR2 SVGAGI, per germline (reference sequence). V was trimmed by 6 bases and J by 1 base, leaving 9 bases between them. There are 13 residues in the CDR3.

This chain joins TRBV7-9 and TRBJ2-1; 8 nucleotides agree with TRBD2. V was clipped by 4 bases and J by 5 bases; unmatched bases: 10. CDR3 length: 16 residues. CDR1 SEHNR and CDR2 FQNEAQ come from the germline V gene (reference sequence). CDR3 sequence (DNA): TGTGCCAGCAGCTCGTTCGGGAGGGCCGGCGACAATGAGCAGTTCTTC. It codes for CASSSFGRAGDNEQFF.

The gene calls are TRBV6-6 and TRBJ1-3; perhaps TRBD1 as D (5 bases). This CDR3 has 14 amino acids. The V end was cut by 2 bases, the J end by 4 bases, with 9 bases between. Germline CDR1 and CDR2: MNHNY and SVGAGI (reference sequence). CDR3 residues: CASSYEGLGNTIYF. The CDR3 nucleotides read TGTGCCAGCAGTTACGAGGGACTCGGAAACACCATATATTTT.

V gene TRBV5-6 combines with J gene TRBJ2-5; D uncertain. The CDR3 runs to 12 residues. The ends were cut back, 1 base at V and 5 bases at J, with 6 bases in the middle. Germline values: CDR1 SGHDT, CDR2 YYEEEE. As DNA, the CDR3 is TGTGCCAGCAGCTTGCGTTTCGAGACCCAGTACTTC. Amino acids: CASSLRFETQYF.

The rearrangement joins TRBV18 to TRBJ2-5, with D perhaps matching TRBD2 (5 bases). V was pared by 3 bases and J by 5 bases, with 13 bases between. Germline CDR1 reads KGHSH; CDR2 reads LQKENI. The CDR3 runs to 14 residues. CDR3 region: CASSPNGNRETQYF. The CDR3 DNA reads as TGTGCCAGCTCACCTAACGGGAATCGGGAGACCCAGTACTTC.

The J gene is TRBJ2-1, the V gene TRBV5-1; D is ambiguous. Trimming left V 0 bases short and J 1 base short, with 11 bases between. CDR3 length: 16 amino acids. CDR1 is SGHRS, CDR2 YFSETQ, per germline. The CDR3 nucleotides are TGCGCCAGCAGCTTGGTACTCGCCGGGTCCTACAATGAGCAGTTCTTC. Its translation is CASSLVLAGSYNEQFF.

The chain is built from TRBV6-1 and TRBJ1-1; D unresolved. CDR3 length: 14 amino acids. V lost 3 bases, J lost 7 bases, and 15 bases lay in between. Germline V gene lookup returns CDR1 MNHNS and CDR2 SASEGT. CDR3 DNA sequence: TGTGCCAGCAGTGAGAGTTGGTGGGCCGGTGAAGCTTTCTTT. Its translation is CASSESWWAGEAFF.

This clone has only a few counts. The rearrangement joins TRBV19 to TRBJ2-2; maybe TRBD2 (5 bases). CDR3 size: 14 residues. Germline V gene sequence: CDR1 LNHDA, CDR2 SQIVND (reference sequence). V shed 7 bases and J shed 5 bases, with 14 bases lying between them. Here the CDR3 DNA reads TGTGCCAGTACGGGGAACCGGGGAACCGGGGAGCTGTTTTTT. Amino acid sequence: CASTGNRGTGELFF.

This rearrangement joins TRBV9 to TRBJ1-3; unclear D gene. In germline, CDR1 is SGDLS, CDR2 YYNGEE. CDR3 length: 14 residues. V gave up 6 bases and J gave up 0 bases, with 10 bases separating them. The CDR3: CASTGPFSGNTIYF. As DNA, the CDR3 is TGTGCCAGCACGGGTCCTTTCTCTGGAAACACCATATATTTT.

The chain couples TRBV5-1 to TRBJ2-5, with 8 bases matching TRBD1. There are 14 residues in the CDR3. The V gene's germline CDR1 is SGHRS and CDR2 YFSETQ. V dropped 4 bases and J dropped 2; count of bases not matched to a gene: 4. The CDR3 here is CASSVGTGQETQYF. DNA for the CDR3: TGCGCCAGCAGCGTCGGGACAGGACAAGAGACCCAGTACTTC.

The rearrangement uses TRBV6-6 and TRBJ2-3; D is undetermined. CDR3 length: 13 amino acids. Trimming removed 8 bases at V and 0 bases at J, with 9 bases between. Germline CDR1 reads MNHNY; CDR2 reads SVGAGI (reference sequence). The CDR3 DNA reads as TGTGCCAGCTCACCCGAGAGCACAGATACGCAGTATTTT. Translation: CASSPESTDTQYF.